This T cell receptor (beta chain) originates from a study of read filtering for tumor transcriptome and immune sequencing. The wider study: Among patients, some 17 were male and around 13 female, aged roughly 45 to 80 (mean roughly 64). Roughly 8 patients were R-ISS I, some 15 were R-ISS II, 7 were R-ISS III. Whole-study findings and limits: Approximately 82% of IR-seq clonotypes had one read, totaling about 3.5% of reads; RNA-seq: approximately 75% and 45%.

From 300 to 450 ng of RNA, a library with molecular barcoded alpha/delta and beta/gamma adaptors was made. TCRdb fed the reads into MiXCR, producing one record per CDR3 protein. The repertoire consists of about 38,000 distinct CDR3 sequences, with roughly an eighth occurring once and the leading ten covering less than 35%. Bone marrow was sampled from every patient at the time of active disease. This clonotype has just a few counts. Its specificity is not known. V shed 1 base, J shed 5 bases, and the junction held 11 bases outside the gene matches. Germline values: CDR1 SGHTA, CDR2 FQGNSA. CDR3 length equals 18 residues.

Sequencing used a population of CD138-negative cells sorted from bone marrow. This TCR was sampled from a donor over 35 with multiple myeloma. The genes are TRBV7-2 and TRBJ2-3; 11 positions agree with TRBD2. CDR3 DNA sequence: TGTGCCAGCAGCTTAGAAGGGCTAGCGGGAGGTCGGAGAGATACGCAGTATTTT. As protein: CASSLEGLAGGRRDTQYF.